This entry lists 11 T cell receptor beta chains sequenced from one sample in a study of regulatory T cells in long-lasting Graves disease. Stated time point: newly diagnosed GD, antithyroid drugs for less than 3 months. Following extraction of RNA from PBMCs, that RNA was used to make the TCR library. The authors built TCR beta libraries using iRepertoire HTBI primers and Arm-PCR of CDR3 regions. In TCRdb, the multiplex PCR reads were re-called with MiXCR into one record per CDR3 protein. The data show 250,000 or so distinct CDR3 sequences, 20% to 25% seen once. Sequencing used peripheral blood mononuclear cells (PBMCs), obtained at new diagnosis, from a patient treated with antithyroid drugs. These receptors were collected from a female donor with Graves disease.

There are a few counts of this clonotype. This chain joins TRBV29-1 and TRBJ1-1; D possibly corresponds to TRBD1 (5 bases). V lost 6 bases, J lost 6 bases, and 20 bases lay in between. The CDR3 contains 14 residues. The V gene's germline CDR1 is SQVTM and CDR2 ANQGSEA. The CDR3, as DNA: TGCAGCGTGACATCGGGACCCACTAAGTCTGAAGCTTTCTTT. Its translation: CSVTSGPTKSEAFF.

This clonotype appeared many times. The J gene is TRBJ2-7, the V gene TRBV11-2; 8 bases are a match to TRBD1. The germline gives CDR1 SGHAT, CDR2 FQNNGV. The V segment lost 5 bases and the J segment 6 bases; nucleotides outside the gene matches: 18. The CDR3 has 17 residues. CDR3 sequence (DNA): TGTGCCAGCAGCATCAGGGGGCGCTTTGATCCAAGTGGCGAGCAGTACTTC. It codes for CASSIRGRFDPSGEQYF.

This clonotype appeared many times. For the CDR3, the DNA is TGTGCCAGCAAGGAGGAAGAGACCCAGTACTTC. It is translated as CASKEEETQYF. The rearrangement joins TRBV2 to TRBJ2-5, with D possibly matching TRBD2 (5 bases). The CDR3 is 11 residues long. Looked up from germline, CDR1 is SNHLY and CDR2 is FYNNEI. The V and J ends lost 7 bases and 3 bases respectively, with 6 bases between them.

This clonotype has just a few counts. As DNA, the CDR3 is TGTGCCAGCAGCGCTAGGGGGTGGGCTAGCGGGAGCGTCCAGGAGCAGTACTTC. It specifies CASSARGWASGSVQEQYF. The rearrangement links TRBV7-2 to TRBJ2-7; TRBD2 aligns across 10 bases. The CDR3 has 18 amino acids. Trimming cost V 5 bases and J 7 bases; bases outside gene matches: 20. CDR1 is SGHTA, CDR2 FQGNSA, per germline. Full variable domain (rest looked up from reference TRBV7-2 and TRBJ2-7): GAGVSQSPSNKVTEKGKDVELRCDPISGHTALYWYRQSLGQGLEFLIYFQGNSAPDKSGLPSDRFSAERTGGSVSTLTIQRTQQEDSAVYLCASSARGWASGSVQEQYFGPGTRLTVT.

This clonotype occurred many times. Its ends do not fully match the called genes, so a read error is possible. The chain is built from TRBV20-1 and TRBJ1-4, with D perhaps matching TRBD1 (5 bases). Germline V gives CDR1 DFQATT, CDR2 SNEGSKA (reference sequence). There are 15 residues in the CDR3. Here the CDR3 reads CSARARGTLNENLFF. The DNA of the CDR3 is TGCAGTGCTAGAGCAAGGGGCACCCTTAATGAAAACCTGTTTTTT.

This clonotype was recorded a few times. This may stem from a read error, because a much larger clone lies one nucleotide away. The CDR3 region has the DNA TGTGCCAGCAGCAATCGTCCGGGAGTGTTCGAGATCCAGTACTTC. Protein sequence: CASSNRPGVFEIQYF. This chain links TRBV7-8 with TRBJ2-5, with D possibly matching TRBD2 (6 bases). CDR1 and CDR2 (germline): SGHVS, FQNEAQ. The CDR3 contains 15 residues.

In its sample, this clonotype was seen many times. CDR3 region: CASSHTGWDQPQHF. The CDR3, as DNA: TGCGCCAGCAGCCATACAGGGTGGGATCAGCCCCAGCATTTT. This sequence joins TRBV4-1 and TRBJ1-5; D is perhaps TRBD1 (6 bases). CDR1 is MGHRA and CDR2 is YSYEKL in the germline V gene. There are 14 residues in the CDR3. V was clipped by 3 bases and J by 5 bases, with 11 bases between them.

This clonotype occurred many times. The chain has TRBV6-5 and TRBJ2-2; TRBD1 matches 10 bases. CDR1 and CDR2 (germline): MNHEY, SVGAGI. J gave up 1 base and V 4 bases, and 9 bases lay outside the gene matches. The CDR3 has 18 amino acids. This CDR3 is CASSFYRDRGLNTGELFF. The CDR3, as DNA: TGTGCCAGCAGTTTCTACCGGGACAGGGGCTTGAACACCGGGGAGCTGTTTTTT.

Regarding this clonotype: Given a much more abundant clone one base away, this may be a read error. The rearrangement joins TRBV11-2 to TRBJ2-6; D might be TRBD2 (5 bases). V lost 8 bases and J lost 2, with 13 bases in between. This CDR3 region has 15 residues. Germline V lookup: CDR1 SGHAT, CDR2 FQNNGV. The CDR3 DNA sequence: TGTGCCAGCGGCAAACCGGGAACTGGGGCCAACGTCCTGACTTTC. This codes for CASGKPGTGANVLTF.

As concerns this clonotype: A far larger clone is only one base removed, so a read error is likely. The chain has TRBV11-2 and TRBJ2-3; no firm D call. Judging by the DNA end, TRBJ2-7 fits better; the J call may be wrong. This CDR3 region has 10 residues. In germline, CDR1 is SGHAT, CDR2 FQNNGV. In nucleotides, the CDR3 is TGTGCCAGCAGCTTTGGTGAGCAGTACTTC. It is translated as CASSFGEQYF.

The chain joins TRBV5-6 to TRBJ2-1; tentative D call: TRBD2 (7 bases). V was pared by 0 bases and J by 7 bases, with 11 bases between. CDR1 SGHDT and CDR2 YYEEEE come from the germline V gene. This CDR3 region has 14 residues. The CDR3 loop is CASSLGGGSNEQFF. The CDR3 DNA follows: TGTGCCAGCAGCTTGGGCGGGGGCAGTAATGAGCAGTTCTTC.